This TCR beta chain was documented in a study of blood T cell repertoires in COVID-19 (dated by TCRdb to 2018 to 2021). In terms of the full investigation: The collaborator samples originated in the United States, Italy and Spain and spanned the acute and convalescent phases of COVID-19. Deeply sampled blood TCRbeta repertoires from subjects exposed to, actively infected with, or recovered from COVID-19 were included in the dataset. The repertoires were released in a freely available public database intended as a resource for research on the immune response to SARS-CoV-2. Where available, HLA class I and class II types were obtained from metadata supplied by the sample provider rather than from assay-based typing. The material from the prospective study consisted of cDNA or gDNA derived from T cells, B-cell-depleted T cells, or PBMCs. The samples were drawn from two sources: the first 160 participants of the ongoing ImmuneRACE study, and 950 to 1,500 subjects contributed by 6 global collaborators. Nearly every sample came with metadata listing a de-identified subject ID, COVID-19 status, age in years and sex.

In the case of this clone: This clone's antigen is unknown. The sample holds no much larger clone one base away, and base qualities are not on file.

Samples from volunteer blood donors who had recovered from COVID-19 were contributed by a second Seattle source. The collaborating institutions used their own protocols to collect whole blood in K2EDTA tubes. For TCRbeta analysis, collaborators shipped samples in one of three forms: frozen whole blood, isolated PBMCs, or DNA extracted from either of those sample types. TCRbeta CDR3 regions were amplified from genomic DNA using the immunoSEQ Assay, a bias-controlled multiplex PCR. Turning to the authors' computational methods: Within the assay, amplification of reference gene primers was used to estimate how many nucleated cells each sample contained. To quantify the absolute abundance of each unique TCRbeta CDR3 rearrangement, sequence reads were collapsed and filtered. For each sample, productive Simpson clonality was calculated as the square root of Simpson's diversity index across productive rearrangements. This immuneACCESS table, as held by TCRdb, lists in-frame sequences with V and J called but not all clones. Of the missing ones, under half trace to an unresolved V gene in checked studies; the others have no known cause. V and J calls and clone size are as listed in that table; D and trimming were resolved from the DNA. A total of around 200,000 clones appear in this sample, 85% to 90% of them only once. The ten largest clonotypes hold over 0.7% of the sample.

The study at large found these results: The amount of clinical and demographic metadata varied by source and participant and was provided uncurated.

The sample consisted of peripheral blood. The clonotype comes from a woman between 18 and 30 years old who had recovered from COVID-19.

The sequence in DNA is TGTGCCAGCAGTTTATATGCGCGGGGGGGCCGCACCGGGGAGCTGTTTTTT. It codes for CASSLYARGGRTGELFF. The rearranged segments are TRBV27 and TRBJ2-2, and TRBD2 aligns with 9 junction nucleotides. The germline V end is reduced by 1 base and the J end by 4 bases; junction bases left unmatched: 7. The germline V gene (reference sequence) specifies MNHEY as CDR1 and SMNVEV as CDR2. The CDR3, cysteine through phenylalanine, is 17 amino acids long. Just CDR3 DNA is preserved here, 51 bases in frame from base 1.